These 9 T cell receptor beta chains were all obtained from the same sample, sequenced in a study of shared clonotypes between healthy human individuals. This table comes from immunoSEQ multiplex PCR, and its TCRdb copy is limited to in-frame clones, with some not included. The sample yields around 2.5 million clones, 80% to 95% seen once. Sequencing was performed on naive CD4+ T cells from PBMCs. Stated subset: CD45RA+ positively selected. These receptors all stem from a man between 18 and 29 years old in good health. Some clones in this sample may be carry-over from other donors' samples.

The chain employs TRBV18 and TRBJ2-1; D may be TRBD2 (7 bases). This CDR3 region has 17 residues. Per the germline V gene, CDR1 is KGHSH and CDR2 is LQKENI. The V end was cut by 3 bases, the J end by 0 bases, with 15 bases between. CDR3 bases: TGTGCCAGCTCACCTCCTAGCGGACAGAGCTCCTACAATGAGCAGTTCTTC. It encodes CASSPPSGQSSYNEQFF.

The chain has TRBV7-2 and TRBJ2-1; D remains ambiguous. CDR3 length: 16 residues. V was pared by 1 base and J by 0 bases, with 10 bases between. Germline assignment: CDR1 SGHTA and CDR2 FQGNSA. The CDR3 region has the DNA TGTGCCAGCAGCTTAGTTGGGGTGCGCTCCTACAATGAGCAGTTCTTC. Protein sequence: CASSLVGVRSYNEQFF.

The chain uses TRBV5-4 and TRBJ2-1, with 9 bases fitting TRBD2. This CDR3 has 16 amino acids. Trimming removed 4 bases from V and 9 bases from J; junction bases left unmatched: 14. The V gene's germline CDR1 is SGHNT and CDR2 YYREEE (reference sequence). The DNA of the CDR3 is TGTGCCAGCAGCGGGGTAACAGGCGGGAGGGCCAGTGAGCAGTTCTTC. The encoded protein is CASSGVTGGRASEQFF.

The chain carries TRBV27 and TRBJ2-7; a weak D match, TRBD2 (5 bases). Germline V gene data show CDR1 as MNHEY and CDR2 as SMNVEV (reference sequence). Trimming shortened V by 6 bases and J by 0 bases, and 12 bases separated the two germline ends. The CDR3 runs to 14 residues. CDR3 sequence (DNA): TGTGCCAGCAGCGGGGTTGGTGGCTCCTACGAGCAGTACTTC. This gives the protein CASSGVGGSYEQYF.

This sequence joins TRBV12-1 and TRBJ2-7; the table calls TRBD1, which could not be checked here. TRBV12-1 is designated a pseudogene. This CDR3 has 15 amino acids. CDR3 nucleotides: TGTGCCAGCAGCCCAGGACAGGGGAAAAGGGCCGAGCAGTACTTC. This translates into CASSPGQGKRAEQYF.

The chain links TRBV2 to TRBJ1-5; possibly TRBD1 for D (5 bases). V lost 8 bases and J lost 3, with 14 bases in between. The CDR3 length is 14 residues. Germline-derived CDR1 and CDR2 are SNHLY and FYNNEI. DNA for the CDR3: TGTGCCAGCGCGACAGTCTGGAACAATCAGCCCCAGCATTTT. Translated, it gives CASATVWNNQPQHF.

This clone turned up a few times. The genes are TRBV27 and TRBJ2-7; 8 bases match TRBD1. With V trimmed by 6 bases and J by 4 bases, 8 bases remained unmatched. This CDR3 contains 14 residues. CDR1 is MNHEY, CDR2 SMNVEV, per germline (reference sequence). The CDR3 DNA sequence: TGTGCCAGCAGCGGAGGGCAGGGGGCTTACGAGCAGTACTTC. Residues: CASSGGQGAYEQYF.

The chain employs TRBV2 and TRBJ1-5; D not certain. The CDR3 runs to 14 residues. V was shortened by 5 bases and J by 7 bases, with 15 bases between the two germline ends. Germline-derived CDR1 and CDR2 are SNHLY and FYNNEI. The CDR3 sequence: CASSTDLGYQPQHF. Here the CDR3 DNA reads TGTGCCAGCAGTACCGATTTGGGGTACCAGCCCCAGCATTTT. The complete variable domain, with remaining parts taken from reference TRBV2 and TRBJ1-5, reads EPEVTQTPSHQVTQMGQEVILRCVPISNHLYFYWYRQILGQKVEFLVSFYNNEISEKSEIFDDQFSVERPDGSNFTLKIRSTKLEDSAMYFCASSTDLGYQPQHFGDGTRLSIL.

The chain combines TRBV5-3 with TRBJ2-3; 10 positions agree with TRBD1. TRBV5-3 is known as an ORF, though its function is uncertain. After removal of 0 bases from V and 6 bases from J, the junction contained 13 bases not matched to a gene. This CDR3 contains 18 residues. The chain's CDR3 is CARSLGLVRDRGGDTQYF. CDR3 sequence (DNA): TGTGCCAGAAGCTTGGGTCTAGTGAGGGACAGGGGTGGGGATACGCAGTATTTT.